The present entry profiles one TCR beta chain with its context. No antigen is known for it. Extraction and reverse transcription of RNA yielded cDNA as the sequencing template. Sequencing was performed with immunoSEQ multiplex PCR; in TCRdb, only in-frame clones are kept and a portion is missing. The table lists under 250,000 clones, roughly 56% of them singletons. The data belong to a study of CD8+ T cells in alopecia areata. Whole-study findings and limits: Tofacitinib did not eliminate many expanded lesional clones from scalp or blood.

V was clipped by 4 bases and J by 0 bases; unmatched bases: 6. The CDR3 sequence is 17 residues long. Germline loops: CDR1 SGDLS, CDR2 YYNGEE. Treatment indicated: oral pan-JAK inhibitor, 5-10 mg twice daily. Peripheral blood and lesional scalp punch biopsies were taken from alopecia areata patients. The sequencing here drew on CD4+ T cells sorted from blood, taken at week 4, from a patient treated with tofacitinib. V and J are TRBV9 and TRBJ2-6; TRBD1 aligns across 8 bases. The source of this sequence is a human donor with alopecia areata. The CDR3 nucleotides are TGTGCCAGCAGCCAAGATGACAGGGGCTCTGGGGCCAACGTCCTGACTTTC. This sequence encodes CASSQDDRGSGANVLTF.